This T cell receptor beta chain came from a study of cytomegalovirus exposure and HLA in healthy donors. This clone has only a few counts. This CDR3 contains 16 residues. Trimming cost V 0 bases and J 5 bases, with 14 bases left between them. CDR1 MNHEY and CDR2 SMNVEV come from the germline V gene (reference sequence). PCR amplification relied on 60 Vbeta primers (plus 13 Jbeta primers). Method: immunoSEQ multiplex PCR; TCRdb's copy keeps in-frame clones and lacks some. The data contain 100,000 to 150,000 clones, under 12% of them singletons. The TCR was taken from a woman under 30 in good health and CMV-seropositive. The sample consisted of PBMCs. J is TRBJ1-5 and V is TRBV27; perhaps TRBD1 as D (5 bases). The CDR3 protein is CASSLSAGRAYQPQHF. Written as DNA, the CDR3 is TGTGCCAGCAGTTTATCGGCGGGACGGGCGTATCAGCCCCAGCATTTT.